This TCR beta chain was identified during a study of patients and donors after allogeneic stem cell transplantation. Trimming cost V 7 bases and J 3 bases; bases outside gene matches: 10. Germline CDR1 SGHNT, CDR2 YYREEE (reference sequence). This CDR3 is built from 15 residues. TCRdb fed the RT-PCR reads into MiXCR, producing one record per CDR3 protein. The sample shows about a million distinct CDR3 sequences, about 20% of them seen only once. The V call is TRBV5-4, the J call TRBJ2-1; 7 nucleotides align to TRBD1. This TCR derives from a human donor who was either an allogeneic HSCT recipient or a stem cell or donor lymphocyte infusion donor (not recorded which). It is not recorded whose cells these are; they may come from a transplant donor. The specimen sequenced was blood, either unsorted or a sorted T cell fraction (not recorded which). The DNA for the CDR3 is TGTGCCAGCTGGTACCGGGACAGACACTACAATGAGCAGTTCTTC. This translates into CASWYRDRHYNEQFF.